This T cell receptor beta chain appears in the sequencing data of a study of cytomegalovirus exposure and HLA in healthy donors. General study findings and limits: An ancestry cluster, one associated with Asian ancestry, reportedly showed fewer N-insertions than the approximately 700-donor mean in a later analysis. In a later analysis, 15,000 to 20,000 TCR beta sequences were associated with HLA alleles at 0.05 false discovery rate. The study recorded 164 TCR beta chains that were cytomegalovirus-associated.

This clone was seen just once. Its antigen is as yet unknown. V trimming: 7 bases; J trimming: 1 base; junction bases outside the gene matches: 9. The CDR3 has 15 residues. Per germline, CDR1 MNHNY and CDR2 SVGAGI (reference sequence). The PCR contained 60 Vbeta and 13 Jbeta primers. Method: immunoSEQ multiplex PCR; TCRdb's copy keeps in-frame clones and lacks some. The table records tens of thousands of clones, under 85% of them present only once. The sample taken for sequencing was PBMCs. The clonotype comes from a woman aged 40 to 49 in good health and CMV-seropositive. The chain joins TRBV6-6 to TRBJ1-2; TRBD1 agrees at 7 bases. CDR3 protein: CASTPADRSNYGYTF. The CDR3 region has the DNA TGTGCCAGCACCCCAGCGGACAGGAGTAACTATGGCTACACCTTC.